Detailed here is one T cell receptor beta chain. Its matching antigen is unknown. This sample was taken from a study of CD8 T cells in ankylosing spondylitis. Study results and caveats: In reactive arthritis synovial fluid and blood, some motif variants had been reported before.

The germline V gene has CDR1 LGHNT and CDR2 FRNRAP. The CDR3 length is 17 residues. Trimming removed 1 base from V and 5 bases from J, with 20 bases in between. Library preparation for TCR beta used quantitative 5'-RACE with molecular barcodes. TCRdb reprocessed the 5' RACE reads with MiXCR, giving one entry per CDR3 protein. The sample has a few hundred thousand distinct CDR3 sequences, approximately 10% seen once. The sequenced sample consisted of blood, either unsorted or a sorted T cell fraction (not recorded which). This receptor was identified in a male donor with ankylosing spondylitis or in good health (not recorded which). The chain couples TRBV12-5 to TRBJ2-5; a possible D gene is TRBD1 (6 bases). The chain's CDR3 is CASGLGRGTTDGETQYF. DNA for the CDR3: TGTGCTAGTGGTTTGGGAAGGGGGACAACCGATGGCGAGACCCAGTACTTC.